Below are 19 T cell receptor beta chains sequenced from a single sample in a study of shared clonotypes between healthy human individuals. Assay used: immunoSEQ multiplex PCR; TCRdb lists only in-frame clones, some missing. The table records hundreds of thousands of clones, 96% of them present only once. CD45RO negativity and positive selection for CCR7 defined naive CD8 cells, a population that excluded terminally differentiated effector memory CD45RA+ cells. Material: naive CD8+ T cells sorted from blood. These receptor sequences come from a woman between 25 and 40 years old in good health.

The V gene is TRBV5-6, the J gene TRBJ2-7; TRBD1 agrees at 8 bases. The CDR3 is 14 residues long. The germline V gene encodes CDR1 SGHDT and CDR2 YYEEEE. The V gene end was trimmed by 1 base and the J gene end by 4 bases; junction bases not matched to a gene: 4. CDR3: CASSLRQGMYEQYF. CDR3 DNA sequence: TGTGCCAGCAGCTTGAGACAGGGGATGTACGAGCAGTACTTC. Full variable domain (outside the CDR3, taken from reference TRBV5-6 and TRBJ2-7): DAGVTQSPTHLIKTRGQQVTLRCSPKSGHDTVSWYQQALGQGPQFIFQYYEEEERQRGNFPDRFSGHQFPNYSSELNVNALLLGDSALYLCASSLRQGMYEQYFGPGTRLTVT.

The rearrangement joins TRBV28 to TRBJ2-2; D unclear. V lost 7 bases, J lost 6 bases, and 6 bases lay in between. Germline V gives CDR1 MDHEN, CDR2 SYDVKM. The CDR3 runs to 11 residues. DNA of the CDR3: TGTGCCAGCAATACGGCCGGGGAGCTGTTTTTT. This sequence encodes CASNTAGELFF.

This chain links TRBV5-1 with TRBJ1-4; D not resolved. Between the trimmed V and J ends, which lost 3 bases and 0 bases, there was a span of 6 bases. This CDR3 comprises 14 residues. Germline V gene lookup returns CDR1 SGHRS and CDR2 YFSETQ. The CDR3 region has the DNA TGCGCCAGCAGCTCCGGGGCAACTAATGAAAAACTGTTTTTT. It yields the protein CASSSGATNEKLFF.

The chain recombines TRBV7-9 with TRBJ2-7; tentative D call: TRBD1 (5 bases). CDR1 and CDR2 (germline): SEHNR, FQNEAQ (reference sequence). V was cut by 0 bases and J by 3 bases, with 12 bases left in between. The CDR3 loop spans 15 amino acids. The CDR3 here is CASSLALGARYEQYF. The CDR3 bases are TGTGCCAGCAGCTTAGCGCTTGGGGCGCGCTACGAGCAGTACTTC.

The chain joins TRBV5-4 to TRBJ2-5; 10 bases agree with TRBD2. From germline, CDR1 is SGHNT and CDR2 YYREEE (reference sequence). Losses at the gene ends were 4 bases for V and 4 bases for J; bases not matched to a gene: 7. The CDR3 loop spans 15 amino acids. The CDR3 reads CASSPGLAPAETQYF. The CDR3 DNA reads TGTGCCAGCAGCCCGGGACTAGCGCCGGCAGAGACCCAGTACTTC.

The chain links TRBV21-1 to TRBJ2-1; TRBD1 is the table's D call and was not checked against the DNA. TRBV21-1 is a listed pseudogene. CDR3 length: 17 residues. The CDR3, as DNA: TGTGCCAGCAGCACTTGGGACAGGGAGCGGATTCATGATGAGCAGTTCTTC. It specifies CASSTWDRERIHDEQFF.

The chain joins TRBV5-1 to TRBJ2-7; 10 nucleotides match TRBD2. CDR1 is SGHRS, CDR2 YFSETQ, per germline. The CDR3 is made up of 16 amino acids. The ends lost 6 bases at V and 2 bases at J; junction bases unmatched: 11. The CDR3: CASTLTGLAVPYEQYF. The CDR3, as DNA: TGCGCCAGCACCTTAACTGGACTAGCGGTACCCTACGAGCAGTACTTC.

This clone was picked up a small number of times. The CDR3 spells CASSFGILYEQYF. The CDR3 DNA reads as TGTGCCAGTAGTTTCGGGATATTATACGAGCAGTACTTC. The V gene is TRBV19, the J gene TRBJ2-7, with a possible D match to TRBD2 (5 bases). Per germline, CDR1 LNHDA and CDR2 SQIVND (reference sequence). CDR3 size: 13 residues. Trimming shortened V by 5 bases and J by 4 bases, and 12 bases separated the two germline ends. The full variable domain, rest sourced from reference TRBV19 and TRBJ2-7, is DGGITQSPKYLFRKEGQNVTLSCEQNLNHDAMYWYRQDPGQGLRLIYYSQIVNDFQKGDIAEGYSVSREKKESFPLTVTSAQKNPTAFYLCASSFGILYEQYFGPGTRLTVT.

V usage is TRBV18 and J usage is TRBJ2-1, with D perhaps matching TRBD1 (6 bases). CDR1 is KGHSH, CDR2 LQKENI, per germline. Deletions cut 2 bases from V and 0 bases from J, with 11 bases between. The CDR3 extends over 16 amino acids. The CDR3, as DNA: TGTGCCAGCTCACCAGCAGGGGCCACCTCCTACAATGAGCAGTTCTTC. Translation: CASSPAGATSYNEQFF.

Concerning this clone itself: The same CDR3 can be traced to other DNA sequences in this sample. This chain connects TRBV5-1 to TRBJ2-5, with 7 bases fitting TRBD2. V shed 4 bases, J shed 2 bases, and the junction held 8 bases outside the gene matches. The CDR3 has 15 amino acids. From germline, CDR1 is SGHRS and CDR2 YFSETQ. The DNA for the CDR3 is TGCGCCAGCAGCCCGGGAACGGGGGGTCAAGAGACCCAGTACTTC. Amino acids: CASSPGTGGQETQYF.

The CDR3 protein is CASSLVGTSNYNEQFF. CDR3 sequence (DNA): TGTGCCAGCAGCTTAGTAGGGACTAGTAACTACAATGAGCAGTTCTTC. The V gene is TRBV13, the J gene TRBJ2-1; 8 nucleotides line up with TRBD2. Trimming cost V 1 base and J 3 bases; bases outside gene matches: 5. From germline, CDR1 is PRHDT and CDR2 FYEKMQ (reference sequence). CDR3 length equals 16 residues.

The rearrangement uses TRBV29-1 and TRBJ1-2; a possible D gene is TRBD1 (6 bases). CDR3 length: 11 amino acids. Trimming pared 4 bases from V and 8 bases from J, leaving 11 bases between. The germline gives CDR1 SQVTM, CDR2 ANQGSEA. The CDR3 DNA reads TGCAGCGTTGCGGGGGGCGAAGGCTACACCTTC. The encoded protein is CSVAGGEGYTF.

The chain has TRBV7-9 and TRBJ2-7; 11 positions agree with TRBD2. CDR3 size: 13 residues. With V trimmed by 8 bases and J by 2 bases, 2 bases remained unmatched. Looked up from germline, CDR1 is SEHNR and CDR2 is FQNEAQ (reference sequence). This CDR3 reads CASGTSGTYEQYF. In DNA, the CDR3 is TGTGCCAGCGGGACTAGCGGTACCTACGAGCAGTACTTC.

This clone has just a few counts. The V and J genes are TRBV2 and TRBJ1-5, with TRBD1 matching over 10 bases. Germline CDR1 SNHLY, CDR2 FYNNEI. Unmatched junction bases numbered 7, after V lost 5 bases and J lost 6 bases. The CDR3 length is 15 residues. The CDR3 DNA follows: TGTGCCAGCAGTTCCGGGACAGGGGTTTTTCAGCCCCAGCATTTT. Translated, it gives CASSSGTGVFQPQHF.

This clone was detected only once. The DNA of the CDR3 is TGTGCCAGCAGTTTTTTACTAGCGGGTTTCTCAGATACGCAGTATTTT. Amino acids: CASSFLLAGFSDTQYF. The chain employs TRBV28 and TRBJ2-3; 9 nucleotides match TRBD2. V lost 3 bases, J lost 4 bases, and 8 bases stayed unmatched. The CDR3 contains 16 residues. CDR1 is MDHEN and CDR2 is SYDVKM in the germline V gene.

V and J are TRBV9 and TRBJ2-3; the match to TRBD2 covers 7 bases. Trimming at V came to 2 bases and at J to 4 bases, leaving 13 bases not matched to a gene. Germline V CDR1 and CDR2: SGDLS, YYNGEE. The CDR3 extends over 17 amino acids. CDR3 sequence: CASSVAGTTFLADTQYF. CDR3 sequence (DNA): TGTGCCAGCAGCGTTGCCGGGACTACCTTTTTAGCAGATACGCAGTATTTT.

The genes are TRBV15 and TRBJ2-7, with 7 nucleotides matching TRBD1. Losses at the gene ends were 0 bases for V and 0 bases for J; bases not matched to a gene: 5. The germline gives CDR1 LNHNV, CDR2 YYDKDF (reference sequence). The CDR3 covers 16 residues. CDR3 loop: CATSRDIGQASYEQYF. The CDR3 DNA reads TGTGCCACCAGCAGAGATATTGGACAGGCCTCCTACGAGCAGTACTTC.

This chain connects TRBV10-3 to TRBJ2-1, with 9 nucleotides matching TRBD2. CDR1 and CDR2 from the germline V gene are ENHRY and SYGVKD. The length of the CDR3 is 15 residues. The trim removed 3 bases at V and 6 bases at J, leaving 6 bases unmatched. CDR3 residues: CAISEAGGWANEQFF. CDR3 in DNA: TGTGCCATCAGTGAAGCGGGAGGATGGGCCAATGAGCAGTTCTTC.

The genes are TRBV5-5 and TRBJ2-7; 10 positions agree with TRBD1. CDR1 SGHKS and CDR2 YYEKEE come from the germline V gene (reference sequence). J lost 5 bases, V lost 0 bases, and 5 bases had no gene match. The CDR3 totals 15 residues. The CDR3 loop is CASSLARGQGNEQYF. The CDR3, as DNA: TGTGCCAGCAGCTTGGCCAGGGGACAGGGGAACGAGCAGTACTTC.